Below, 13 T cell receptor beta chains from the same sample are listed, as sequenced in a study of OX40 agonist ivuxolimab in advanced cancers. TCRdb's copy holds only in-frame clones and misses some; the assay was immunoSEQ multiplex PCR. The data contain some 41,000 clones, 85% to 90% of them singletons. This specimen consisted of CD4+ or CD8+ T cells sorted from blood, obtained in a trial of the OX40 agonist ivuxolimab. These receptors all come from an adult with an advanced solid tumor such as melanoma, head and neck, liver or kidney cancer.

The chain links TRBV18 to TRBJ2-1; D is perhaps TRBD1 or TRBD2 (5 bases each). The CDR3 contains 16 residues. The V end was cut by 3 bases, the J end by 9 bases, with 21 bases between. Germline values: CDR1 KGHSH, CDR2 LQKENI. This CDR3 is CASSPSLSHLGGEQFF. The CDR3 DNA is TGTGCCAGCTCACCTTCCTTAAGCCACCTTGGGGGTGAGCAGTTCTTC. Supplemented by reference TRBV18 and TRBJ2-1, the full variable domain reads NAGVMQNPRHLVRRRGQEARLRCSPMKGHSHVYWYRQLPEEGLKFMVYLQKENIIDESGMPKERFSAEFPKEGPSILRIQQVVRGDSAAYFCASSPSLSHLGGEQFFGPGTRLTVL.

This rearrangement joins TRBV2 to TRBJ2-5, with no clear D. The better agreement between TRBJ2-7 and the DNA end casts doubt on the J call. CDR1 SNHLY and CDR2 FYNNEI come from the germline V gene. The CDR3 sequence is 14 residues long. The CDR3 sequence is CASSDVPQSYEQYF. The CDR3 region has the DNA TGTGCCAGCAGTGATGTCCCACAGAGCTACGAGCAGTACTTC.

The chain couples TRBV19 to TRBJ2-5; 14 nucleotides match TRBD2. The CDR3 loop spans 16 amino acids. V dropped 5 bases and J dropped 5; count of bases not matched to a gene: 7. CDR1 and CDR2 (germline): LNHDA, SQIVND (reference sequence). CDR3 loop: CASSHRLAGGPETQYF. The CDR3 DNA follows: TGTGCCAGTAGTCATAGACTAGCGGGAGGGCCGGAGACCCAGTACTTC.

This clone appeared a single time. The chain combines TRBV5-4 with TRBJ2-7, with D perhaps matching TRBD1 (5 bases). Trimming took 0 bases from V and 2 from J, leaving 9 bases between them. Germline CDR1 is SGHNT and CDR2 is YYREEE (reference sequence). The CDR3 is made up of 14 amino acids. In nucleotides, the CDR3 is TGTGCCAGCAGCTTGGGGGCGGACACCTACGAGCAGTACTTC. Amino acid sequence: CASSLGADTYEQYF.

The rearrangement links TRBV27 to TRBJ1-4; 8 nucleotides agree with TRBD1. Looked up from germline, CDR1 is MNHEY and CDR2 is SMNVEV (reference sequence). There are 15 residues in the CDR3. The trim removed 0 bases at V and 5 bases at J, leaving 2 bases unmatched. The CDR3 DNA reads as TGTGCCAGCAGTTTATCCCGACAGGGGAATGAAAAACTGTTTTTT. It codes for CASSLSRQGNEKLFF.

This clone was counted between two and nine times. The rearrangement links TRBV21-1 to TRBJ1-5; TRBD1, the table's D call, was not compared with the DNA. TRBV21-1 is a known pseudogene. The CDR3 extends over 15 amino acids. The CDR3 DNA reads TGTGCCAGCAGCAACATTGTAGGGGGTCCCTCCGCCCAGCATTTT. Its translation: CASSNIVGGPSAQHF.

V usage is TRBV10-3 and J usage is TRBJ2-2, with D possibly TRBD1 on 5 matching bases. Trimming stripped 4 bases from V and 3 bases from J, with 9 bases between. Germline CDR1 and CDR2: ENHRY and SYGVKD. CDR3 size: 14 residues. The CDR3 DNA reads TGTGCCATCAGTGGCCTCAGGGACACCGGGGAGCTGTTTTTT. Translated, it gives CAISGLRDTGELFF.

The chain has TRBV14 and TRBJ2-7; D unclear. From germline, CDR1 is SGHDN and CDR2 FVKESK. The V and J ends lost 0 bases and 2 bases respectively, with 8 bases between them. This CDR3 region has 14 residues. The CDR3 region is CASSQENIPYEQYF. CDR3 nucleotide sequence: TGTGCCAGCAGCCAAGAAAACATCCCCTACGAGCAGTACTTC.

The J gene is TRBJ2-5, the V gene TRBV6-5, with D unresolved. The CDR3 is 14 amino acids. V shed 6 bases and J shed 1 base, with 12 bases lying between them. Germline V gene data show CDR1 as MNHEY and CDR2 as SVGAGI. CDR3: CASRDGWAQETQYF. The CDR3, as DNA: TGTGCCAGCAGGGACGGCTGGGCCCAAGAGACCCAGTACTTC.

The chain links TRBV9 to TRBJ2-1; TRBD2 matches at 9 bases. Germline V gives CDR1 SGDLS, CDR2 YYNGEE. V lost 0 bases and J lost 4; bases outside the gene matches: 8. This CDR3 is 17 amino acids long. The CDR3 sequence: CASSVVSGRISYNEQFF. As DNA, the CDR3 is TGTGCCAGCAGCGTAGTTAGCGGGAGAATCTCTTACAATGAGCAGTTCTTC.

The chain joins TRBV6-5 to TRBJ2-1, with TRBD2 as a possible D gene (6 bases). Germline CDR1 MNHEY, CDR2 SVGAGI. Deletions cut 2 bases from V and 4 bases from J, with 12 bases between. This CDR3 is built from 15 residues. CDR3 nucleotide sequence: TGTGCCAGCAGTTACCTGGGACTTTCTTACAATGAGCAGTTCTTC. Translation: CASSYLGLSYNEQFF.

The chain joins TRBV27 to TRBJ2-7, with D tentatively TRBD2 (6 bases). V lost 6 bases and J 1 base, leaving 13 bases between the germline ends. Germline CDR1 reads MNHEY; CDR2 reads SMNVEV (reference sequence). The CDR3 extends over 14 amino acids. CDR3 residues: CASRPLGGSYEQYF. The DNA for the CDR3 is TGTGCCAGCAGACCGCTCGGGGGTTCCTACGAGCAGTACTTC.

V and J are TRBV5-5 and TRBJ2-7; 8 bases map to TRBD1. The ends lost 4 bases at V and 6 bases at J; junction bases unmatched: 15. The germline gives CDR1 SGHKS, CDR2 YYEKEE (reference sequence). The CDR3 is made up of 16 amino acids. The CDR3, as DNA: TGTGCCAGCAGCCCTCGGACAGGGTGGTTTTCGGTCGAGCAGTACTTC. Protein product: CASSPRTGWFSVEQYF.